The 7 T cell receptor beta chains below were found in one sample sequenced in a study of radiotherapy plus CTLA-4 blockade in lung cancer. The method was immunoSEQ multiplex PCR; TCRdb's version includes in-frame clones alone and lacks a portion of them. The table has some 60,000 clones, around 79% seen once. The specimen comprised peripheral blood, sampled from a patient treated with radiotherapy plus ipilimumab. The receptors originated from a human donor with non-small cell lung cancer who had a complete response to radiotherapy plus ipilimumab.

The V gene is TRBV5-1, the J gene TRBJ2-1, with 14 bases fitting TRBD2. V lost 2 bases and J lost 9; bases outside the gene matches: 4. The CDR3 spans 15 residues. The V gene's germline CDR1 is SGHRS and CDR2 YFSETQ. The CDR3 loop is CASSLGLAGGREQFF. Here the CDR3 DNA reads TGCGCCAGCAGCTTAGGACTAGCGGGGGGACGTGAGCAGTTCTTC.

The gene calls are TRBV19 and TRBJ2-3, with D maybe TRBD2 (5 bases). V was cut by 3 bases and J by 0 bases, with 10 bases left in between. This CDR3 region has 15 residues. CDR1 and CDR2 (germline): LNHDA, SQIVND (reference sequence). The CDR3 DNA reads as TGTGCCAGTAGTATCCCCGGGATCAGCACAGATACGCAGTATTTT. This codes for CASSIPGISTDTQYF.

The chain carries TRBV27 and TRBJ1-5; unclear D gene. CDR3 size: 17 residues. Germline lookup yields CDR1 MNHEY and CDR2 SMNVEV (reference sequence). Deletions cut 3 bases from V and 0 bases from J, with 15 bases between. CDR3 coding DNA: TGTGCCAGCAGTTTGTATGGCAGTATCCCTAGCAATCAGCCCCAGCATTTT. Translating gives CASSLYGSIPSNQPQHF.

The V call is TRBV9, the J call TRBJ1-3; 7 bases agree with TRBD1. The junction had 13 bases not matched to a gene; V was cut back by 4 bases and J by 3 bases. The CDR3 consists of 17 residues. Germline CDR1 reads SGDLS; CDR2 reads YYNGEE. The CDR3 DNA is TGTGCCAGCAGCCAGACGCTACAGGGGTCTGGTGGAAACACCATATATTTT. This gives the protein CASSQTLQGSGGNTIYF.

This chain joins TRBV7-8 and TRBJ2-7; D ambiguous. Deletions cut 2 bases from V and 4 bases from J, with 12 bases between. Per the germline V gene, CDR1 is SGHVS and CDR2 is FQNEAQ. The CDR3 runs 14 residues. In DNA, the CDR3 is TGTGCCAGCAGCTTAAGCGAACAATCTTACGAGCAGTACGTC. Encoded protein: CASSLSEQSYEQYV.

This chain links TRBV28 with TRBJ2-1; 10 bases agree with TRBD2. The CDR3 extends over 16 amino acids. Germline loops: CDR1 MDHEN, CDR2 SYDVKM. Trimming took 6 bases from V and 3 from J; bases not matched to a gene: 8. The CDR3 region is CASRPIAGGRYNEQFF. The CDR3, as DNA: TGTGCCAGCAGACCAATAGCGGGGGGCCGCTACAATGAGCAGTTCTTC.

The chain joins TRBV6-6 to TRBJ1-1; D gene ambiguous. This CDR3 contains 15 residues. The germline V and J ends were trimmed by 7 bases and 6 bases, with 21 bases remaining between them. Germline V gene sequence: CDR1 MNHNY, CDR2 SVGAGI (reference sequence). CDR3 region: CASKVGIGGRAEAFF. The CDR3 DNA follows: TGTGCCAGCAAAGTGGGTATCGGTGGGCGAGCTGAAGCTTTCTTT.